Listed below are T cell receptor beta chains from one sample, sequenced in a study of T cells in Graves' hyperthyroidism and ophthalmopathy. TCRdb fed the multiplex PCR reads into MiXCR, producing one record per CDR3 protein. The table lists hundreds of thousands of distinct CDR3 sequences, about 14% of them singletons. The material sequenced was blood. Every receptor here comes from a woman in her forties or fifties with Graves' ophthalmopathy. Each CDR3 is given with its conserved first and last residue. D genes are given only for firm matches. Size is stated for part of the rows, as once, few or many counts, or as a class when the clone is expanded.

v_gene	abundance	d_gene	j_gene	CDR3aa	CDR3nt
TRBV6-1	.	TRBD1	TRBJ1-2	CASQDTGGAVGYTF	TGTGCCAGCCAAGACACAGGGGGCGCGGTTGGCTACACCTTC
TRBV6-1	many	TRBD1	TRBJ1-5	CASETRTGAYSNQPQHF	TGTGCCAGTGAAACGCGGACAGGGGCCTATAGCAATCAGCCCCAGCATTTT
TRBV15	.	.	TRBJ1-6	CATSREGVGALHF	TGTGCCACCAGCAGAGAGGGGGTAGGGGCCCTCCACTTT
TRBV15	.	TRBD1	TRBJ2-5	CATSRAVRDRDETQYF	TGTGCCACCAGCAGAGCCGTCCGGGACAGGGATGAGACCCAGTACTTC
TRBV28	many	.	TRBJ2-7	CASSLYISYEQYF	TGTGCCAGCAGTTTATACATCTCCTACGAGCAGTACTTC
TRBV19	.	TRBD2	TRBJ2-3	CASSILAGLLTDTQYF	TGTGCCAGTAGTATCCTAGCGGGACTCCTCACAGATACGCAGTATTTT
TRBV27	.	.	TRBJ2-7	CASSPGTVQHEQYF	TGTGCCAGCAGTCCAGGCACAGTACAGCACGAGCAGTACTTC
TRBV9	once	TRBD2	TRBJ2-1	CASSVDAGVLNEQFF	TGTGCCAGCAGCGTAGATGCGGGAGTGCTGAATGAGCAGTTCTTC
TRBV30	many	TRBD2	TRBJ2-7	CAWSPVTSGKHEQYF	TGTGCCTGGAGTCCGGTGACTAGCGGGAAACACGAGCAGTACTTC
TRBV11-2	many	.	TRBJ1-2	CASSLGAGTNYGYTF	TGTGCCAGCAGCTTGGGTGCGGGGACTAACTATGGCTACACCTTC
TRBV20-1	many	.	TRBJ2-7	CSAPLAPTYEQYF	TGCAGTGCTCCCCTAGCGCCAACCTACGAGCAGTACTTC
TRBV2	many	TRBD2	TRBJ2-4	CASSGLGGTSGYQYF	TGTGCCAGCAGTGGCTTAGGAGGGACTAGCGGCTATCAGTACTTC
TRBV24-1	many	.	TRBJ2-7	CATSEGGSTYEQYF	TGTGCCACCAGTGAGGGAGGATCAACCTACGAGCAGTACTTC
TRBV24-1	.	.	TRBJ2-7	CATSAWDGEQYF	TGTGCCACCAGCGCCTGGGATGGCGAGCAGTACTTC
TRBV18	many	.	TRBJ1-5	CASSWDSNQPQHF	TGTGCCAGCAGTTGGGATAGCAATCAGCCCCAGCATTTT
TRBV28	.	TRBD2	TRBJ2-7	CASRGGGMENEQYF	TGTGCCAGCAGGGGGGGGGGGATGGAGAACGAGCAGTACTTC
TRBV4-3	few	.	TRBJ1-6	CASSQDGRTQENSPLHF	TGCGCCAGCAGCCAAGATGGGAGGACGCAGGAAAATTCACCCCTCCACTTT
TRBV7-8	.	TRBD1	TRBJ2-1	CASRAGTGVIYKGGEQFF	TGTGCCAGCAGAGCCGGGACAGGAGTAATATACAAAGGTGGTGAGCAGTTCTTC
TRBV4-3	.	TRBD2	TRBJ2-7	CASSQDAGLAGVPDEQYF	TGCGCCAGCAGCCAAGATGCGGGACTAGCGGGAGTTCCTGACGAGCAGTACTTC
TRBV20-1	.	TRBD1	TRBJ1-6	CSASLGTGIVSPLHF	TGCAGTGCTAGCCTCGGGACAGGGATTGTTTCACCCCTCCACTTT
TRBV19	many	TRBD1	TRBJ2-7	CASSFAGTGSNEQYF	TGTGCCAGTAGTTTCGCCGGGACAGGGTCGAATGAGCAGTACTTC
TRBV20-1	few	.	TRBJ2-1	CSAGDREYYNEQFF	TGCAGTGCAGGAGACAGAGAGTATTACAATGAGCAGTTCTTC
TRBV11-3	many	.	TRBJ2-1	CASSRQVSSYNEQFF	TGTGCCAGCAGCAGACAGGTGAGCTCCTACAATGAGCAGTTCTTC
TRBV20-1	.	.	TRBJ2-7	CSAARGISYEQYF	TGCAGTGCCGCCAGGGGAATTTCCTACGAGCAGTACTTC
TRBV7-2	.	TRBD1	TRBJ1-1	CASSVYRTGGNTEAFF	TGTGCCAGCAGCGTATACCGGACAGGGGGGAACACTGAAGCTTTCTTT
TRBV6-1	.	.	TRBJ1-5	CASSRGGGASNQPQHF	TGTGCCAGCAGTAGAGGGGGGGGCGCTAGCAATCAGCCCCAGCATTTT
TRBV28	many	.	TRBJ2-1	CASSSLGEDEQFF	TGTGCCAGCAGTTCACTGGGAGAGGATGAGCAGTTCTTC
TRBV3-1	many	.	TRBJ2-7	CASSQVPGSNYEQYF	TGTGCCAGCAGCCAAGTCCCGGGATCCAACTACGAGCAGTACTTC
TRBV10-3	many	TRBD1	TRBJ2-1	CAIRPGQGLDEQFF	TGTGCCATCAGACCGGGACAGGGGCTGGATGAGCAGTTCTTC
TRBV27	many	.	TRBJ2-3	CASSLSGRVGTDTQYF	TGTGCCAGCAGTTTATCGGGCAGGGTGGGCACAGATACGCAGTATTTT
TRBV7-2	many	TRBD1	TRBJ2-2	CASSLFSGMVGQGVGELFF	TGTGCCAGCAGCTTATTTAGTGGTATGGTCGGACAGGGAGTCGGGGAGCTGTTTTTT
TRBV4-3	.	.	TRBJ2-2	CASSQDVRDLSTGELFF	TGCGCCAGCAGCCAAGACGTCCGGGACCTAAGCACCGGGGAGCTGTTTTTT
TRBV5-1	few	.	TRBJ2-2	CASSSSGTTTGELFF	TGCGCCAGCAGCTCGTCCGGGACAACAACCGGGGAGCTGTTTTTT
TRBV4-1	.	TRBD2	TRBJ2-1	CASSQPLAGVFNEQFF	TGCGCCAGCAGCCAACCCCTAGCGGGAGTCTTCAATGAGCAGTTCTTC
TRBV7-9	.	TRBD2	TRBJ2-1	CASSPRGTSGTSSYNEQFF	TGTGCCAGCAGCCCCCGGGGGACTAGCGGTACTAGCTCCTACAATGAGCAGTTCTTC
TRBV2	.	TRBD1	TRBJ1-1	CASRRTGTAEAFF	TGTGCCAGCAGGAGGACAGGGACGGCTGAAGCTTTCTTT
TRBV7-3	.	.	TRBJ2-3	CASSFAVGGTDTQYF	TGTGCCAGCAGCTTCGCGGTGGGGGGCACAGATACGCAGTATTTT
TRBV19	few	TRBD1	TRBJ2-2	CASSIGTGRSENTGELFF	TGTGCCAGTAGTATAGGGACAGGGCGATCCGAAAACACCGGGGAGCTGTTTTTT
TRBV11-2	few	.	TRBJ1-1	CASSGLWADGTEAFF	TGTGCCAGCAGCGGGCTGTGGGCAGACGGCACTGAAGCTTTCTTT
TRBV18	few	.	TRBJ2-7	CASSPDLGTLDSSYEQYF	TGTGCCAGCTCACCAGATTTAGGGACCCTCGACAGCTCCTACGAGCAGTACTTC
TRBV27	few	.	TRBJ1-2	CASSLLDSNYGYTF	TGTGCCAGCAGTTTATTGGACAGCAACTATGGCTACACCTTC
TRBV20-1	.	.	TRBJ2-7	CSARDLSATLYEQYF	TGCAGTGCTAGAGATCTGTCGGCTACCCTCTACGAGCAGTACTTC
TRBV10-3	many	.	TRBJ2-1	CAINNISLSVGGEQFF	TGTGCCATCAACAATATTAGCCTCTCGGTGGGCGGTGAGCAGTTCTTC
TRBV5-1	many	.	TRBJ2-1	CASSLAPGYNEQFF	TGCGCCAGCAGCTTGGCCCCGGGCTACAATGAGCAGTTCTTC
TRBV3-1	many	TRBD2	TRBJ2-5	CASSQSPTSSGSLVETQYF	TGTGCCAGCAGCCAAAGCCCGACATCTAGCGGGAGCTTAGTGGAGACCCAGTACTTC
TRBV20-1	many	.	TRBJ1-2	CSATRAGGAGYTF	TGCAGTGCTACCCGGGCCGGCGGGGCTGGCTACACCTTC
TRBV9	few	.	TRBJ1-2	CASSEVGSQGSRYTF	TGTGCCAGCAGCGAAGTTGGAAGCCAGGGTTCTCGCTACACCTTC
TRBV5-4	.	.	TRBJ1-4	CASGLEGLNEKLFF	TGTGCCAGCGGTCTCGAGGGTTTAAATGAAAAACTGTTTTTT
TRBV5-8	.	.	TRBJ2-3	CASSSMTRSEDTQYF	TGTGCCAGCAGCTCTATGACTAGGTCTGAAGATACGCAGTATTTT
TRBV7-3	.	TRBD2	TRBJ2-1	CASSLKREATQFF	TGTGCCAGCAGCTTAAAGCGGGAGGCTACTCAGTTCTTC
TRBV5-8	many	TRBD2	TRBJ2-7	CASSLVGLAIYEQYF	TGTGCCAGCAGCTTGGTGGGACTAGCTATCTACGAGCAGTACTTC
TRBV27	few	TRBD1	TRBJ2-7	CASSHDRVYEQYF	TGTGCCAGCAGTCACGACAGGGTGTACGAGCAGTACTTC
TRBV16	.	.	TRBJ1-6	CASSQNRDNSPLHF	TGTGCCAGCAGCCAAAACAGGGATAATTCACCCCTCCACTTT